Each of the 6 T cell receptor beta chains below was sequenced from the same sample in a study of early T cells in non-severe SARS-CoV-2 infection. MiXCR, applied by TCRdb to the 5' RACE reads, yields one record per CDR3 protein. The repertoire includes more than 25,000 distinct CDR3 sequences, about 4.2% of them detected once, and 9.5% to 13% sits in the top ten. The sample taken for sequencing was whole blood. Receptors were obtained from an adult who was a healthcare worker with PCR-confirmed SARS-CoV-2 infection or an uninfected control (not recorded which).

The chain is built from TRBV24-1 and TRBJ2-3; D could derive from TRBD1 or TRBD2 (6 bases each). The CDR3 loop spans 16 amino acids. Germline V gene lookup returns CDR1 KGHDR and CDR2 SFDVKD. The germline V and J ends were trimmed by 3 bases and 6 bases, with 18 bases remaining between them. The CDR3 region has the DNA TGTGCCACCAGTGATCCTCGGGGGACATCGCTTGATACGCAGTATTTT. Encoded protein: CATSDPRGTSLDTQYF.

This clonotype was recorded at least ten times. This chain joins TRBV11-2 and TRBJ2-7; 9 bases fit TRBD1. This CDR3 contains 17 residues. Germline lookup yields CDR1 SGHAT and CDR2 FQNNGV. V was clipped by 2 bases and J by 6 bases; unmatched bases: 14. The CDR3, as DNA: TGTGCCAGCAGCTTACTCTTATTAATACAGGGGGCGTCCGAGCAGTACTTC. It yields the protein CASSLLLLIQGASEQYF. Full variable domain (missing parts from reference TRBV11-2 and TRBJ2-7): EAGVAQSPRYKIIEKRQSVAFWCNPISGHATLYWYQQILGQGPKLLIQFQNNGVVDDSQLPKDRFSAERLKGVDSTLKIQPAKLEDSAVYLCASSLLLLIQGASEQYFGPGTRLTVT.

This clonotype was detected ten times or more. The chain carries TRBV29-1 and TRBJ1-2; D not certain. V shed 4 bases and J shed 4 bases, with 13 bases lying between them. This CDR3 has 13 residues. The V gene's germline CDR1 is SQVTM and CDR2 ANQGSEA. This CDR3 reads CSVGASSAYGYTF. CDR3 nucleotides: TGCAGCGTTGGGGCGTCTTCGGCCTATGGCTACACCTTC.

This clonotype has at least ten counts. The rearrangement uses TRBV5-5 and TRBJ2-5; D is undetermined. Germline V gives CDR1 SGHKS, CDR2 YYEKEE (reference sequence). V lost 2 bases to trimming and J lost 5 bases, with 7 bases between them. The CDR3 is made up of 12 amino acids. The CDR3 nucleotides are TGTGCCAGCAGCTTCCCAGACGAGACCCAGTACTTC. This encodes CASSFPDETQYF. Full variable domain (outside the CDR3, taken from reference TRBV5-5 and TRBJ2-5): DAGVTQSPTHLIKTRGQQVTLRCSPISGHKSVSWYQQVLGQGPQFIFQYYEKEERGRGNFPDRFSARQFPNYSSELNVNALLLGDSALYLCASSFPDETQYFGPGTRLLVL.

A few counts support this clonotype. The chain is built from TRBV4-1 and TRBJ2-2; 8 bases align to TRBD2. CDR1 and CDR2 from the germline V gene are MGHRA and YSYEKL. The ends lost 0 bases at V and 8 bases at J; junction bases unmatched: 8. This CDR3 spans 16 amino acids. CDR3 sequence: CASSQDAGGRYGELFF. The CDR3, as DNA: TGCGCCAGCAGCCAAGATGCCGGCGGGAGGTATGGGGAGCTGTTTTTT.

The table lists this clonotype with many counts. The CDR3 DNA reads as TGTGCCAGCAGCTTAGAAACAGATCAGCCCCAGCATTTT. This encodes CASSLETDQPQHF. V usage is TRBV7-9 and J usage is TRBJ1-5; the D is unclear. Between the trimmed V and J ends, which lost 1 base and 5 bases, there was a span of 6 bases. CDR1 and CDR2 from the germline V gene are SEHNR and FQNEAQ (reference sequence). The CDR3 has 13 residues.